This TCR beta chain was observed in a study of vaccination and CD4 T cells after COVID-19. Scientists ran DNA taken from cultured CD4+ T cells through the Oncomine TCR Beta short-read assay for sequencing. Each CDR3 protein gets one entry after TCRdb re-called the PCR reads with MiXCR. The sample yields around 25,000 distinct CDR3 sequences, 25% to 30% seen once. Time point indicated: late sampling 161 to 241 days after vaccination in three convalescent patients. This sample's treatment: roughly 10-day PBMC culture with coronavirus spike peptide pools or control peptides (ViraFEST assay). In its sample, this clonotype was seen a few times. What it recognizes is unknown. Germline CDR1 DFQATT, CDR2 SNEGSKA (reference sequence). Between the trimmed V and J ends, which lost 7 bases and 2 bases, there was a span of 8 bases. This CDR3 is built from 11 residues.

The sequence was collected from a human donor who had recovered from COVID-19. Sequenced here: CD4+ T cells from blood, cultured in vitro, sampled about 7 months after SARS-CoV-2 vaccination. The V and J genes are TRBV20-1 and TRBJ2-5, with unresolved D. The DNA for the CDR3 is TGCAGTGTAGGCAGACAAGAGACCCAGTACTTC. Translating gives CSVGRQETQYF.